The rows below give T cell receptor beta chains drawn from one sample of a study of cytotoxic CD8 clonotypes in ibrutinib-treated CLL. Only in-frame clones appear in the TCRdb table, and some are missing; sequencing was by immunoSEQ multiplex PCR. The repertoire has 68,000 or so clones, 68% of them found once; the top ten carry approximately 6.2%. Material: PBMCs, obtained after 12 months of ibrutinib treatment. The receptor source for this set is a human donor with chronic lymphocytic leukemia. CDR3s include the opening cysteine and the closing phenylalanine or tryptophan. Fields, in order: D gene, V gene, J gene, clone size, CDR3 DNA, CDR3 protein. The D gene is left open where the match is weak. The size entry is marked missing in some rows and otherwise reads once, few, many or a size class.

D gene: TRBD1; V gene: TRBV6-6; J gene: TRBJ2-7; clone size: once; CDR3 DNA: TGTGCCAGCAGTTACGTGACAGGGTTGGTCTACGAGCAGTACTTC; CDR3 protein: CASSYVTGLVYEQYF
D gene: NA; V gene: TRBV4-3; J gene: TRBJ1-2; clone size: few; CDR3 DNA: TGCGCCAGCAGCCAAGACAGCGGGTACTATGGCTACACCTTC; CDR3 protein: CASSQDSGYYGYTF
D gene: TRBD2; V gene: TRBV7-8; J gene: TRBJ2-7; clone size: few; CDR3 DNA: TGTGCCAGCAGCACAAGAACGGTTTCGGGGGGGAGCTCCTACGAGCAGTACTTC; CDR3 protein: CASSTRTVSGGSSYEQYF
D gene: TRBD1; V gene: TRBV29-1; J gene: TRBJ2-4; clone size: NA; CDR3 DNA: TGCAGCGTAGAGGCAGGGGGCGGAAACATTCAGTACTTC; CDR3 protein: CSVEAGGGNIQYF
D gene: NA; V gene: TRBV11-2; J gene: TRBJ2-2; clone size: NA; CDR3 DNA: TGTGCCAGCAGCTTAGACAGAACGAACACCGGGGAGCTGTTTTTT; CDR3 protein: CASSLDRTNTGELFF
D gene: NA; V gene: TRBV27; J gene: TRBJ1-5; clone size: NA; CDR3 DNA: TGTGCCAGCAGTTCCTCGGAGAGAAGCAATCAGCCCCAGCATTTT; CDR3 protein: CASSSSERSNQPQHF
D gene: NA; V gene: TRBV28; J gene: TRBJ1-5; clone size: NA; CDR3 DNA: TGTGCCAGCAGTTTAGGGTTCGATCCCCAGCATTTT; CDR3 protein: CASSLGFDPQHF
D gene: NA; V gene: TRBV18; J gene: TRBJ2-3; clone size: NA; CDR3 DNA: TGTGCCAGCTCACCCTGGGGGACCACAGATACGCAGTATTTT; CDR3 protein: CASSPWGTTDTQYF
D gene: TRBD1; V gene: TRBV7-6; J gene: TRBJ2-3; clone size: NA; CDR3 DNA: TGTGCCAGCAGCCCCGGGACAGGGGTACGAACCAGCGGGGCAGATACGCAGTATTTT; CDR3 protein: CASSPGTGVRTSGADTQYF
D gene: NA; V gene: TRBV5-8; J gene: TRBJ1-1; clone size: few; CDR3 DNA: TGTGCCAGCAGCCCGTTGGCCCTGAACACTGAAGCTTTCTTT; CDR3 protein: CASSPLALNTEAFF
D gene: TRBD2; V gene: TRBV7-2; J gene: TRBJ2-1; clone size: NA; CDR3 DNA: TGTGCCAGCAGTGACGGGGGGGCATTGGTTGAGCAGTTCTTC; CDR3 protein: CASSDGGALVEQFF
D gene: NA; V gene: TRBV14; J gene: TRBJ1-4; clone size: NA; CDR3 DNA: TGTGCCAGCAGCCAAGAGGGATGGGGACTTGCTAATGAAAAACTGTTTTTT; CDR3 protein: CASSQEGWGLANEKLFF
D gene: TRBD2; V gene: TRBV30; J gene: TRBJ2-3; clone size: NA; CDR3 DNA: TGTGCCTGGACTAGCGGGGGACCCACAGATACGCAGTATTTT; CDR3 protein: CAWTSGGPTDTQYF
D gene: TRBD1; V gene: TRBV28; J gene: TRBJ1-1; clone size: few; CDR3 DNA: TGTGCCAGCAGTCCGCGACAGGGAGGTGAAGCTTTCTTT; CDR3 protein: CASSPRQGGEAFF